Below are 21 T cell receptor beta chains sequenced from a single sample in a study of preoperative IRX-2 immunotherapy in early breast cancer. Method: immunoSEQ multiplex PCR; TCRdb's copy keeps in-frame clones and lacks some. The sample lists under 35,000 clones; 70% to 85% were seen once. Treatment indicated: preoperative locoregional IRX-2 cytokine immunotherapy. Sample collection was performed from a patient treated with IRX-2 immunotherapy. The receptors originated from a human donor with breast cancer.

The chain joins TRBV29-1 to TRBJ1-1; no clear D. CDR1 is SQVTM and CDR2 is ANQGSEA in the germline V gene. Trimming took 0 bases from V and 1 from J, leaving 9 bases between them. CDR3 size: 14 residues. This CDR3 is CSVEDQEQNTEAFF. CDR3 nucleotide sequence: TGCAGCGTTGAAGATCAAGAGCAGAACACTGAAGCTTTCTTT.

This chain joins TRBV28 and TRBJ1-1; 7 nucleotides line up with TRBD1. Germline CDR1 and CDR2: MDHEN and SYDVKM. The CDR3 contains 15 residues. After removal of 2 bases from V and 5 bases from J, the junction contained 8 bases not matched to a gene. The CDR3 region is CASSLAAGGMTEAFF. DNA of the CDR3: TGTGCCAGCAGTTTAGCGGCAGGGGGAATGACTGAAGCTTTCTTT.

The genes are TRBV18 and TRBJ2-1; D may be TRBD2 (7 bases). Trimming took 3 bases from V and 6 from J, leaving 15 bases between them. The CDR3 sequence is 15 residues long. Germline V gene sequence: CDR1 KGHSH, CDR2 LQKENI. CDR3 protein: CASSPLGGRGNEQFF. CDR3 bases: TGTGCCAGCTCACCCCTCGGGGGGCGGGGCAATGAGCAGTTCTTC. Drawing the rest from reference TRBV18 and TRBJ2-1, the complete variable domain is NAGVMQNPRHLVRRRGQEARLRCSPMKGHSHVYWYRQLPEEGLKFMVYLQKENIIDESGMPKERFSAEFPKEGPSILRIQQVVRGDSAAYFCASSPLGGRGNEQFFGPGTRLTVL.

The chain uses TRBV7-4 and TRBJ1-1; D not resolved. CDR1 is SGHVT and CDR2 is SQSDAQ in the germline V gene. The length of the CDR3 is 14 residues. With 0 bases removed from V and 1 base from J, the gap between germline ends came to 6 bases. CDR3 nucleotides: TGTGCCAGCAGCTTAGCGAGCAGGAACACTGAAGCTTTCTTT. Its translation: CASSLASRNTEAFF. Together with reference TRBV7-4 and TRBJ1-1, the CDR3 gives the full variable domain: GAGVSQSPRYKVAKRGRDVALRCDSISGHVTLYWYRQTLGQGSEVLTYSQSDAQRDKSGRPSGRFSAERPERSVSTLKIQRTEQGDSAVYLCASSLASRNTEAFFGQGTRLTVV.

V gene TRBV30 combines with J gene TRBJ2-7; 11 positions match TRBD2. This CDR3 comprises 15 residues. Germline CDR1 GTSNPN, CDR2 SVGIG (reference sequence). With 3 bases clipped from V and 5 bases from J, the junction kept 9 bases outside the gene matches. CDR3 bases: TGTGCCTGGAGATGGCTAGCGGGAGGACGCGACGAGCAGTACTTC. This sequence encodes CAWRWLAGGRDEQYF.

V and J are TRBV11-3 and TRBJ2-1; unclear D gene. Germline V gives CDR1 SGHNT, CDR2 YENEEA. V was cut by 5 bases and J by 1 base, with 12 bases left in between. This CDR3 comprises 15 residues. The CDR3 bases are TGTGCCAGCAGCCCAGGACCGGATTCCTACAATGAGCAGTTCTTC. The encoded protein is CASSPGPDSYNEQFF.

This chain joins TRBV6-8 and TRBJ2-7, with D unresolved. Germline loops: CDR1 MNHGY, CDR2 SAAAGT. The V end lost 2 bases, the J end lost 0 bases, and 11 bases lay between the germline ends. The CDR3 totals 15 residues. Written as DNA, the CDR3 is TGTGCCAGCAGTTACGGGTTTCGGAGCTCCTACGAGCAGTACTTC. Protein: CASSYGFRSSYEQYF.

V is TRBV7-6 and J is TRBJ2-3; D remains unclear. The CDR3 is made up of 15 amino acids. The V gene's germline CDR1 is SGHVS and CDR2 FNYEAQ. Trimming cost V 3 bases and J 2 bases, with 12 bases left between them. The CDR3 region is CASSFLLTNTDTQYF. The CDR3 bases are TGTGCCAGCAGCTTTCTACTTACTAACACAGATACGCAGTATTTT.

In this sample, this clone turned up a few times. The chain couples TRBV15 to TRBJ2-2, with a tentative D call TRBD1 (6 bases). V was shortened by 3 bases and J by 5 bases, with 19 bases between the two germline ends. CDR3 length: 17 residues. Germline values: CDR1 LNHNV, CDR2 YYDKDF (reference sequence). This CDR3 reads CATSRGSRGIRTGELFF. CDR3 DNA sequence: TGTGCCACCAGCAGGGGGAGCAGGGGTATCAGGACCGGGGAGCTGTTTTTT.

The CDR3 protein is CASSPRQAGYATNEKLFF. The DNA of the CDR3 is TGTGCCAGCTCACCACGGCAAGCGGGGTATGCAACTAATGAAAAACTGTTTTTT. The genes are TRBV18 and TRBJ1-4, with D unresolved. V was pared by 1 base and J by 0 bases, with 15 bases between. Germline V CDR1 and CDR2: KGHSH, LQKENI. This CDR3 is 18 amino acids long.

This sequence joins TRBV7-4 and TRBJ1-4; no definite D call. The CDR3 covers 14 residues. V lost 6 bases, J lost 0 bases, and 8 bases lay in between. Germline CDR1 is SGHVT and CDR2 is SQSDAQ. The CDR3 protein is CASSDTATNEKLFF. The CDR3 bases are TGTGCCAGCAGTGACACCGCAACTAATGAAAAACTGTTTTTT.

The chain links TRBV7-1 to TRBJ2-7; 10 positions match TRBD1. TRBV7-1 is given ORF status, its function remaining uncertain. This CDR3 has 14 residues. The V segment lost 5 bases and the J segment 2 bases; nucleotides outside the gene matches: 3. CDR3: CASSGDRGPYEQYF. CDR3 coding DNA: TGTGCCAGCAGCGGAGACAGGGGGCCCTACGAGCAGTACTTC.

This chain connects TRBV6-8 to TRBJ2-7; the D gene is possibly TRBD1 (6 bases). The length of the CDR3 is 13 residues. Trimming cost V 6 bases and J 3 bases, with 12 bases left between them. Germline CDR1 MNHGY, CDR2 SAAAGT. This CDR3 reads CASSPHRVYEQYF. The CDR3 bases are TGTGCCAGCAGCCCCCACAGGGTCTACGAGCAGTACTTC.

This clone has just one count. The chain uses TRBV7-1 and TRBJ2-3; D gene ambiguous. TRBV7-1 is an ORF, and what it does is uncertain. There are 13 residues in the CDR3. The V end was cut by 4 bases, the J end by 4 bases, with 9 bases between. The CDR3 here is CASSFSPPDTQYF. The CDR3 DNA is TGTGCCAGCAGCTTTTCTCCCCCAGATACGCAGTATTTT.

This clone was observed once. The chain recombines TRBV6-8 with TRBJ2-6; 7 positions agree with TRBD2. The CDR3 covers 17 residues. V was clipped by 5 bases and J by 1 base; unmatched bases: 8. Germline values: CDR1 MNHGY, CDR2 SAAAGT. The CDR3 sequence is CASSTPRGVSGANVLTF. DNA of the CDR3: TGTGCCAGCAGTACACCCCGGGGGGTGTCTGGGGCCAACGTCCTGACTTTC.

The chain uses TRBV29-1 and TRBJ2-7; TRBD2 matches 8 bases. Trimming at V came to 4 bases and at J to 0 bases, leaving 2 bases not matched to a gene. This CDR3 contains 13 residues. The germline gives CDR1 SQVTM, CDR2 ANQGSEA. The CDR3 region is CSVVSGSSYEQYF. In nucleotides, the CDR3 is TGCAGCGTTGTAAGCGGGAGCTCCTACGAGCAGTACTTC.

V gene TRBV11-3 combines with J gene TRBJ2-7; D possibly corresponds to TRBD2 (5 bases). The V end lost 1 base, the J end lost 0 bases, and 10 bases lay between the germline ends. This CDR3 has 15 residues. Germline CDR1 SGHNT, CDR2 YENEEA. In DNA, the CDR3 is TGTGCCAGCAGCTTAGTGGGAGTGGCCTCCTACGAGCAGTACTTC. This codes for CASSLVGVASYEQYF. Full variable domain (outside the CDR3, taken from reference TRBV11-3 and TRBJ2-7): EAGVVQSPRYKIIEKKQPVAFWCNPISGHNTLYWYLQNLGQGPELLIRYENEEAVDDSQLPKDRFSAERLKGVDSTLKIQPAELGDSAVYLCASSLVGVASYEQYFGPGTRLTVT.

This clone was counted between two and nine times. The chain has TRBV29-1 and TRBJ2-2; maybe TRBD2 (6 bases). The CDR3 totals 15 residues. CDR1 and CDR2 from the germline V gene are SQVTM and ANQGSEA. V lost 2 bases and J 6 bases, leaving 16 bases between the germline ends. The CDR3 nucleotides are TGCAGCGTTGAAACCGTGGAGGGCAGGCCCGGGGAGCTGTTTTTT. It yields the protein CSVETVEGRPGELFF.

V usage is TRBV23-1 and J usage is TRBJ1-5; TRBD1 matches at 8 bases. TRBV23-1 is annotated as an ORF whose role is uncertain. CDR3 size: 16 residues. Trimming removed 6 bases from V and 1 base from J; junction bases left unmatched: 8. CDR3 nucleotide sequence: TGCGCCAGCAGCGACAGGGGATTTGCGAGCAATCAGCCCCAGCATTTT. This encodes CASSDRGFASNQPQHF.

This chain links TRBV7-2 with TRBJ1-1; D is ambiguous. Germline CDR1 is SGHTA and CDR2 is FQGNSA. This CDR3 region has 13 residues. Trimming removed 2 bases at V and 2 bases at J, with 6 bases between. The CDR3 DNA reads as TGTGCCAGCAGCTTATCAGTAAACACTGAAGCTTTCTTT. Amino acid sequence: CASSLSVNTEAFF.

This clone was counted only a few times. This chain uses TRBV29-1 with TRBJ1-1; 10 bases are a match to TRBD1. Trimming cost V 6 bases and J 0 bases; bases outside gene matches: 1. Germline V gene lookup returns CDR1 SQVTM and CDR2 ANQGSEA. CDR3 length: 13 amino acids. CDR3 nucleotides: TGCAGCGTGGGGACAGGGGTGAACACTGAAGCTTTCTTT. Encoded protein: CSVGTGVNTEAFF. The entire variable domain, with the rest obtained from reference TRBV29-1 and TRBJ1-1, is as follows: SAVISQKPSRDICQRGTSLTIQCQVDSQVTMMFWYRQQPGQSLTLIATANQGSEATYESGFVIDKFPISRPNLTFSTLTVSNMSPEDSSIYLCSVGTGVNTEAFFGQGTRLTVV.